Reported below is one TCR beta chain. Assay: immunoSEQ multiplex PCR; the TCRdb copy retains only in-frame clones and omits some. This table has about 94,000 clones, 75% to 90% appearing once. Germline V gives CDR1 SNHLY, CDR2 FYNNEI. This CDR3 region has 11 residues. Germline trimming cut 6 bases from V and 16 bases from J; bases unmatched to any gene: 7. The sample comes from a study of T cell responses to AZD1222 COVID-19 vaccine. The TCR comes from an adult who received the AZD1222 COVID-19 vaccine. V is TRBV2 and J is TRBJ2-1; 9 nucleotides align to TRBD1. Sequencing was performed on peripheral blood, taken 28 days after the second AZD1222 dose. CDR3 region: CASSLGQGCFF. The CDR3 DNA reads as TGTGCCAGCAGCTTGGGACAGGGATGCTTCTTC.